These T cell receptor beta chains were read from a single sample in a study of T cell responses to AZD1222 COVID-19 vaccine. Clones were sequenced by immunoSEQ multiplex PCR, and TCRdb holds only the in-frame ones, with some missing. The sample has 50,000 or so clones; around 91% are singletons. The sequenced sample was peripheral blood, obtained 28 days after the second AZD1222 dose. Receptor source: an adult who received the AZD1222 COVID-19 vaccine. Each CDR3 is given with its conserved first and last residue. D genes are given only for firm matches. Where a row states a size, it is once, few, many or the class of an expanded clone; other rows omit it.

V: TRBV12-3/TRBV12-4
length: 13
D: TRBD1
size: NA
J: TRBJ1-1
DNA: TGTGCCAGCAGTTTAGCGCGGGGACAGGGGGCTTTCTTT
CDR3: CASSLARGQGAFF

V: TRBV7-9
length: 12
D: NA
size: NA
J: TRBJ2-4
DNA: TGTGCCAGCAGCTCTATTGGGCAGATACAGTACTTC
CDR3: CASSSIGQIQYF

V: TRBV5-4
length: 14
D: NA
size: NA
J: TRBJ2-3
DNA: TGTGCCAGCAGCTCTACAGGGTTCACAGATACGCAGTATTTT
CDR3: CASSSTGFTDTQYF

V: TRBV5-6
length: 15
D: TRBD1
size: NA
J: TRBJ2-1
DNA: TGTGCCAGCAGGGGGACAGCTAAATCCTACAATGAGCAGTTCTTC
CDR3: CASRGTAKSYNEQFF

V: TRBV5-1
length: 14
D: TRBD1
size: once
J: TRBJ1-2
DNA: TGCGCCAGCAGCTGGGGACAGGGGGACGCTGGCTACACCTTC
CDR3: CASSWGQGDAGYTF

V: TRBV7-9
length: 13
D: TRBD1
size: NA
J: TRBJ1-2
DNA: TGTGCCAGCAGCCCGACAACAGGGGACGGCTACACCTTC
CDR3: CASSPTTGDGYTF

V: TRBV7-2
length: 15
D: TRBD2
size: NA
J: TRBJ2-3
DNA: TGTGCCAGCAGCTTAGTGGTTAGCGGGGCAGATACGCAGTATTTT
CDR3: CASSLVVSGADTQYF

V: TRBV19
length: 15
D: NA
size: NA
J: TRBJ1-1
DNA: TGTGCCAGTAGTATAGATGGGGGGGCGCGGACTGAAGCTTTCTTT
CDR3: CASSIDGGARTEAFF

V: TRBV5-4
length: 15
D: TRBD1
size: NA
J: TRBJ2-1
DNA: TGTGCCAGCAGCTCAGATCGGGACAGGGACAATGAGCAGTTCTTC
CDR3: CASSSDRDRDNEQFF

V: TRBV3-1/TRBV3-2
length: 16
D: TRBD1
size: NA
J: TRBJ2-7
DNA: TGTGCCAGCAGCCAAGGACCGGGGACAGGGGTCGACGAGCAGTACTTC
CDR3: CASSQGPGTGVDEQYF

V: TRBV7-2
length: 18
D: TRBD1
size: NA
J: TRBJ1-4
DNA: TGTGCCAGCAGCTCCAGGACAGGCCCCAGGGCAACTAATGAAAAACTGTTTTTT
CDR3: CASSSRTGPRATNEKLFF

V: TRBV12-5
length: 13
D: NA
size: NA
J: TRBJ1-1
DNA: TGTGCTAGTGGTTTAAATAGGGACACTGAAGCTTTCTTT
CDR3: CASGLNRDTEAFF

V: TRBV7-2
length: 14
D: NA
size: NA
J: TRBJ2-7
DNA: TGTGCCAGCAGCTTAGCGTCTGGCAACTACGAGCAGTACTTC
CDR3: CASSLASGNYEQYF

V: TRBV6-6
length: 17
D: TRBD2
size: NA
J: TRBJ2-7
DNA: TGTGCCAGCAGTCCTCCGGGACTAGCGGCCGTCTCCTACGAGCAGTACTTC
CDR3: CASSPPGLAAVSYEQYF

V: TRBV7-9
length: 14
D: NA
size: medium-sized
J: TRBJ2-3
DNA: TGTGCCAGCAGCTCCGGGGGTAGCACAGATACGCAGTATTTT
CDR3: CASSSGGSTDTQYF

V: TRBV3-1/TRBV3-2
length: 13
D: NA
size: NA
J: TRBJ2-7
DNA: TGTGCCAGCAGCCAACCGGGACGGCGCGAGCAGTACTTC
CDR3: CASSQPGRREQYF

V: TRBV2
length: 13
D: NA
size: NA
J: TRBJ1-2
DNA: TGTGCCAGCAGTGAAGGCGAGGGATATGGCTACACCTTC
CDR3: CASSEGEGYGYTF

V: TRBV2
length: 13
D: NA
size: once
J: TRBJ1-1
DNA: TGTGCCAGCAGCCTGACGGGGAACACTGAAGCTTTCTTT
CDR3: CASSLTGNTEAFF

V: TRBV11-2
length: 13
D: NA
size: NA
J: TRBJ2-2
DNA: TGTGCCAGCACCTTCGCGAACACCGGGGAGCTGTTTTTT
CDR3: CASTFANTGELFF

V: TRBV18
length: 18
D: TRBD2
size: NA
J: TRBJ2-3
DNA: TGTGCCAGCTCACCAATTTTTCGGGGCGGACTAGAGGCAGATACGCAGTATTTT
CDR3: CASSPIFRGGLEADTQYF

V: TRBV28
length: 15
D: TRBD1
size: NA
J: TRBJ1-5
DNA: TGTGCCAGCAGTTCCGGGACAGGGGATCATCAGCCCCAGCATTTT
CDR3: CASSSGTGDHQPQHF

V: TRBV9
length: 14
D: NA
size: NA
J: TRBJ1-5
DNA: TGTGCCAGCAGTATGGGAGGGGGCAATCAGCCCCAGCATTTT
CDR3: CASSMGGGNQPQHF

V: TRBV5-8
length: 11
D: NA
size: NA
J: TRBJ1-2
DNA: TGTGCCAGCAGAGCTAACTATGGCTACACCTTC
CDR3: CASRANYGYTF

V: TRBV24-1
length: 12
D: NA
size: NA
J: TRBJ2-1
DNA: TGTGCCACCAGTGAGAAGCGCAATGAGCAGTTCTTC
CDR3: CATSEKRNEQFF

V: TRBV6-5
length: 12
D: TRBD1
size: NA
J: TRBJ2-7
DNA: TGTGCCAGCAGGGGACAGACATACGAGCAGTACTTC
CDR3: CASRGQTYEQYF

V: TRBV9
length: 15
D: NA
size: once
J: TRBJ1-2
DNA: TGTGCCAGCAGCCGGGAAGAAGCAGGGAGCTATGGCTACACCTTC
CDR3: CASSREEAGSYGYTF

V: TRBV6-6
length: 14
D: NA
size: NA
J: TRBJ2-7
DNA: TGTGCCAGCAGTTCGGGACTCAATTCCTACGAGCAGTACTTC
CDR3: CASSSGLNSYEQYF

V: TRBV7-2
length: 15
D: NA
size: NA
J: TRBJ1-3
DNA: TGTGCCAGCAGCGCACAATTGACCTCTGGAAACACCATATATTTT
CDR3: CASSAQLTSGNTIYF

V: TRBV27
length: 14
D: NA
size: NA
J: TRBJ2-2
DNA: TGTGCCAGCACGAGGGGGGCGAACACCGGGGAGCTGTTTTTT
CDR3: CASTRGANTGELFF

V: TRBV18
length: 13
D: NA
size: NA
J: TRBJ1-4
DNA: TGTGCCAGCTCGCCGGCTGAGGCCCTGTTTTTGTTTTTT
CDR3: CASSPAEALFLFF

V: TRBV3-1/TRBV3-2
length: 16
D: TRBD1
size: NA
J: TRBJ2-3
DNA: TGTGCCAGCAGCGCGACAGGGTATAAGGATACAGATACGCAGTATTTT
CDR3: CASSATGYKDTDTQYF

V: TRBV7-2
length: 12
D: NA
size: NA
J: TRBJ1-4
DNA: TGTGCCAGCAGCCCGATGGGGGAAAAACTGTTTTTT
CDR3: CASSPMGEKLFF

V: TRBV2
length: 13
D: NA
size: NA
J: TRBJ2-5
DNA: TGTGCCAGCACTAGCTATCTGGGGGAGACCCAGTACTTC
CDR3: CASTSYLGETQYF

V: TRBV5-4
length: 13
D: TRBD2
size: NA
J: TRBJ2-3
DNA: TGTGCCAGCAGCTTACTAGCGGAAGATACGCAGTATTTT
CDR3: CASSLLAEDTQYF

V: TRBV28
length: 13
D: NA
size: NA
J: TRBJ2-5
DNA: TGTGCCAGCAGTTTCTCCCCGAAAGAGACCCAGTACTTC
CDR3: CASSFSPKETQYF

V: TRBV6-5
length: 12
D: NA
size: NA
J: TRBJ2-6
DNA: TGTGCCAGCAGCAGAGGGGTGGGGGCCCTGACTTTC
CDR3: CASSRGVGALTF

V: TRBV9
length: 15
D: TRBD1
size: once
J: TRBJ1-2
DNA: TGTGCCAGCAGCGTAGATTGGCAGGGGGATCGTGGCTACACCTTC
CDR3: CASSVDWQGDRGYTF

V: TRBV9
length: 15
D: NA
size: NA
J: TRBJ1-4
DNA: TGTGCCAGCAGCGTAGAAGGACAGATGCATGAAAAACTGTTTTTT
CDR3: CASSVEGQMHEKLFF

V: TRBV11-3
length: 12
D: NA
size: NA
J: TRBJ2-3
DNA: TGTGCCAGCTCTGATACGGGGGATACGCAGTATTTT
CDR3: CASSDTGDTQYF

V: TRBV6-2/TRBV6-3
length: 14
D: NA
size: NA
J: TRBJ1-5
DNA: TGTGCCAGCAGTTACTTAGGGGTCAATCAGCCCCAGCATTTT
CDR3: CASSYLGVNQPQHF

V: TRBV7-8
length: 15
D: TRBD2
size: NA
J: TRBJ2-5
DNA: TGTGCCAGCAGCGTACGGACTAGCGGACAAGAGACCCAGTACTTC
CDR3: CASSVRTSGQETQYF

V: TRBV12-3/TRBV12-4
length: 12
D: NA
size: NA
J: TRBJ1-1
DNA: TGTGCCAGCAGTTTATATCGGGACATAGCTTTCTTT
CDR3: CASSLYRDIAFF

V: TRBV7-6
length: 15
D: TRBD2
size: NA
J: TRBJ2-1
DNA: TGTGCCAGCAGCTTAGGAGCGGGGGGAACAAATGAGCAGTTCTTC
CDR3: CASSLGAGGTNEQFF

V: TRBV27
length: 13
D: NA
size: NA
J: TRBJ1-5
DNA: TGTGCCAGCAGGGGGGTGAACAATCAGCCCCAGCATTTT
CDR3: CASRGVNNQPQHF

V: TRBV7-9
length: 13
D: NA
size: few
J: TRBJ1-2
DNA: TGTGCCAGCAGCTTCTCGCGGATCGATGGCTACACCTTC
CDR3: CASSFSRIDGYTF

V: TRBV7-8
length: 18
D: TRBD2
size: NA
J: TRBJ2-3
DNA: TGTGCCAGCAGCCTGGGACTAGCGGGGGGAGGTGGCACAGATACGCAGTATTTT
CDR3: CASSLGLAGGGGTDTQYF